Below, 12 T cell receptor beta chains from the same sample are listed, as sequenced in a study of CD8 T cells in Susac syndrome. With random hexamers, 0.5 to 1 ug RNA was reverse transcribed. One entry per CDR3 protein results from TCRdb running MiXCR on the immunoSEQ multiplex PCR reads. The table shows roughly 70,000 distinct CDR3 sequences, with roughly 95% occurring only once. The sequencing sample was made of CD4+ T cells from PBMCs. These receptors all come from a human donor with multiple sclerosis.

This chain connects TRBV5-1 to TRBJ2-1; 14 bases align to TRBD2. Germline CDR1 and CDR2: SGHRS and YFSETQ. The CDR3 has 14 residues. The J segment lost 9 bases and the V segment lost 4 bases, leaving 3 bases of the junction unmatched. This CDR3 reads CASSGTSGGVEQFF. DNA of the CDR3: TGCGCCAGCAGCGGGACTAGCGGGGGCGTTGAGCAGTTCTTC.

The rearrangement uses TRBV30 and TRBJ1-5; the match to TRBD1 covers 10 bases. This CDR3 spans 14 amino acids. Trimming cost V 5 bases and J 6 bases; bases outside gene matches: 7. Germline-derived CDR1 and CDR2 are GTSNPN and SVGIG (reference sequence). DNA for the CDR3: TGTGCCTGGGGCCGGGACAGGGGAGGTCAGCCCCAGCATTTT. This encodes CAWGRDRGGQPQHF.

This chain connects TRBV9 to TRBJ2-3; the D is unclear. Germline CDR1 and CDR2: SGDLS and YYNGEE. The V and J ends lost 0 bases and 3 bases respectively, with 2 bases between them. CDR3 size: 12 residues. Here the CDR3 DNA reads TGTGCCAGCAGCGTAGCTACAGATACGCAGTATTTT. This sequence encodes CASSVATDTQYF.

The chain is built from TRBV7-2 and TRBJ2-7; the D gene is possibly TRBD1 (5 bases). This CDR3 has 15 amino acids. The germline V and J ends were trimmed by 0 bases and 0 bases, with 9 bases remaining between them. Germline lookup yields CDR1 SGHTA and CDR2 FQGNSA. The CDR3 DNA is TGTGCCAGCAGCTTAGCACAGGTTCCCTCCTACGAGCAGTACTTC. It specifies CASSLAQVPSYEQYF.

This chain links TRBV20-1 with TRBJ1-5, with D uncertain. V lost 4 bases and J lost 0, with 10 bases in between. CDR1 and CDR2 (germline): DFQATT, SNEGSKA (reference sequence). The CDR3 loop spans 14 amino acids. CDR3 DNA sequence: TGCAGTGCTACCTGGGCTAATAGCAATCAGCCCCAGCATTTT. Its protein is CSATWANSNQPQHF.

The J gene is TRBJ2-3, the V gene TRBV29-1; D remains unclear. Germline assignment: CDR1 SQVTM and CDR2 ANQGSEA. V lost 4 bases to trimming and J lost 3 bases, with 8 bases between them. This CDR3 spans 12 amino acids. The CDR3 DNA is TGCAGCGTTGGAAACGGGACAGATACGCAGTATTTT. Amino acids: CSVGNGTDTQYF.

The rearrangement uses TRBV5-6 and TRBJ1-2; D perhaps matches TRBD1 (5 bases). Germline CDR1 reads SGHDT; CDR2 reads YYEEEE. V gave up 0 bases and J gave up 3 bases, with 15 bases separating them. The CDR3 covers 16 residues. The CDR3 here is CASSLVLLDTDYGYTF. The CDR3 DNA follows: TGTGCCAGCAGCTTGGTCCTCTTGGACACCGACTATGGCTACACCTTC.

V is TRBV12-3 or TRBV12-4 and J is TRBJ1-1; 10 positions agree with TRBD1. This CDR3 region has 14 residues. V lost 5 bases, J lost 4 bases, and 4 bases stayed unmatched. Here the CDR3 DNA reads TGTGCCAGCAGTGCACGGACAGGGGGCACTGAAGCTTTCTTT. Translated: CASSARTGGTEAFF.

The chain links TRBV12-3 or TRBV12-4 to TRBJ2-1, with 7 bases lining up with TRBD2. This CDR3 region has 17 residues. V shed 1 base and J 3 bases; nucleotides not matched to a gene: 9. The CDR3 here is CASSLGASGLIYNEQFF. The CDR3 DNA follows: TGTGCCAGCAGTTTAGGGGCTAGCGGACTAATCTACAATGAGCAGTTCTTC.

This chain links TRBV6-5 with TRBJ2-1, with D possibly being TRBD2 (6 bases). Germline V gives CDR1 MNHEY, CDR2 SVGAGI. V was trimmed by 6 bases and J by 4 bases, leaving 16 bases between them. The CDR3 covers 15 residues. The DNA for the CDR3 is TGTGCCAGCAGCCCCGGCGGGGTGGGGTACAATGAGCAGTTCTTC. Its protein is CASSPGGVGYNEQFF.

This clonotype was detected only once. The chain employs TRBV11-2 and TRBJ2-5; D is unclear. The V and J ends lost 5 bases and 2 bases respectively, with 12 bases between them. The CDR3 is made up of 14 amino acids. Per the germline V gene, CDR1 is SGHAT and CDR2 is FQNNGV. DNA of the CDR3: TGTGCCAGCAGCCTGATCTCGGGTCAAGAGACCCAGTACTTC. Translation: CASSLISGQETQYF.

CDR3 in amino acids: CASSLAGLETQYF. Written as DNA, the CDR3 is TGTGCCAGCAGCTTAGCGGGGTTGGAGACCCAGTACTTC. The rearrangement joins TRBV7-2 to TRBJ2-5; the D is unclear. The CDR3 is made up of 13 amino acids. From germline, CDR1 is SGHTA and CDR2 FQGNSA. The germline V and J ends were trimmed by 0 bases and 5 bases, with 7 bases remaining between them.